The T cell receptor (beta chain) described here comes from a study of cytomegalovirus exposure and HLA in healthy donors. Turning to this clone: Its cognate antigen is unknown.

Regarding the study as a whole: Segments of the TCR beta V type were, in most cases, productive about 87% or about 30% of the time in an earlier analysis. In terms of immune exposure information, only CMV serostatus was available. In a later analysis, at a false discovery rate of 0.05, 16,951 TCR beta sequences matched HLA alleles.

With 60 Vbeta and 13 Jbeta primers, the PCR was carried out. Sequencing used immunoSEQ multiplex PCR; TCRdb keeps in-frame clones, though not all of them. Of some 190,000 clones listed, 65% to 85% were seen once; the top ten hold over 1.5%. CDR3 size: 15 residues. V lost 5 bases and J lost 2, with 14 bases in between. Germline-derived CDR1 and CDR2 are SGHAT and FQNNGV. This sequence originates from a woman aged 18-29 years in good health and CMV-seronegative. This chain uses TRBV11-2 with TRBJ2-3, with no clear D. Sequencing was performed on PBMCs. CDR3 in DNA: TGTGCCAGCAGCGTGACCCGAGACAACACAGATACGCAGTATTTT. As protein: CASSVTRDNTDTQYF.